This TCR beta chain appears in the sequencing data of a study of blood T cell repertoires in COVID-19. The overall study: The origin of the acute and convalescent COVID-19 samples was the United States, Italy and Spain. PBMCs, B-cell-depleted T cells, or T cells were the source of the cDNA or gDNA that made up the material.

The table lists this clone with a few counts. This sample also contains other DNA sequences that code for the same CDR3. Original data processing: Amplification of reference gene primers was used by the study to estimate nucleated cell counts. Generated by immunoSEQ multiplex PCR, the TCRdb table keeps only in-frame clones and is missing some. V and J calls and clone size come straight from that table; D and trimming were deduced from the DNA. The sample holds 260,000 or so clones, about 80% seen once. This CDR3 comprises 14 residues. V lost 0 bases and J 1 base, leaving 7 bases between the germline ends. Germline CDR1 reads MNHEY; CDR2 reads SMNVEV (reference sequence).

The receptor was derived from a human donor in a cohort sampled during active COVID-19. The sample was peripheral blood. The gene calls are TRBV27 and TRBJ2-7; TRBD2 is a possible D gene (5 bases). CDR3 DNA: TGTGCCAGCAGTTTATCACCGGGATCCTACGAGCAGTACTTC. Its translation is CASSLSPGSYEQYF.